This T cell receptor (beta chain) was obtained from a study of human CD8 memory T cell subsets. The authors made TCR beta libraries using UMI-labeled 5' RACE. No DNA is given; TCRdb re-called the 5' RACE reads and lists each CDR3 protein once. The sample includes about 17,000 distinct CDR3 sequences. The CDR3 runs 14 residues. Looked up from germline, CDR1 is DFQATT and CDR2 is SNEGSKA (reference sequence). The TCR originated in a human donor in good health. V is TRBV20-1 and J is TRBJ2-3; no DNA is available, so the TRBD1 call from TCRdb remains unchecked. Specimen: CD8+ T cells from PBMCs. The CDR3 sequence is CSARPTGVPDTQYF.